These 24 T cell receptor beta chains originate from one sample sequenced in a study of T cell responses to AZD1222 COVID-19 vaccine. Profiling relied on immunoSEQ multiplex PCR, and the TCRdb table lists in-frame clones only, not all of them. The sample contains approximately 70,000 clones, roughly 84% of which appear only once. Source: peripheral blood, taken on day 0 of AZD1222 vaccination. All receptors come from an adult in good health.

This chain links TRBV5-5 with TRBJ1-6, with D possibly TRBD1 on 5 matching bases. Trimming shortened V by 4 bases and J by 10 bases, and 18 bases separated the two germline ends. This CDR3 comprises 15 residues. Germline V gene lookup returns CDR1 SGHKS and CDR2 YYEKEE (reference sequence). The CDR3 sequence is CASSVGTNSWSPLHF. Written as DNA, the CDR3 is TGTGCCAGCAGCGTCGGGACTAACTCTTGGTCACCCCTCCACTTT.

The chain uses TRBV5-1 and TRBJ2-3, with TRBD2 as a possible D gene (6 bases). Germline-derived CDR1 and CDR2 are SGHRS and YFSETQ. V was trimmed by 4 bases and J by 0 bases, leaving 9 bases between them. The CDR3 runs 14 residues. The chain's CDR3 is CASSVGGSTDTQYF. Written as DNA, the CDR3 is TGCGCCAGCAGCGTGGGGGGAAGCACAGATACGCAGTATTTT. The variable domain in full, completed from reference TRBV5-1 and TRBJ2-3, reads KAGVTQTPRYLIKTRGQQVTLSCSPISGHRSVSWYQQTPGQGLQFLFEYFSETQRNKGNFPGRFSGRQFSNSRSEMNVSTLELGDSALYLCASSVGGSTDTQYFGPGTRLTVL.

The chain employs TRBV27 and TRBJ2-3; 13 nucleotides line up with TRBD2. J gave up 6 bases and V 7 bases, and 4 bases lay outside the gene matches. There are 14 residues in the CDR3. The V gene's germline CDR1 is MNHEY and CDR2 SMNVEV (reference sequence). In DNA, the CDR3 is TGTGCCAGCACGGGACTAGCGGGGTTTGATACGCAGTATTTT. This gives the protein CASTGLAGFDTQYF.

The rearrangement uses TRBV7-2 and TRBJ1-2; D unresolved. Germline V gives CDR1 SGHTA, CDR2 FQGNSA. The CDR3 runs 13 residues. V was pared by 0 bases and J by 4 bases, with 6 bases between. The CDR3 sequence is CASSLAAPYGYTF. DNA for the CDR3: TGTGCCAGCAGCTTAGCCGCTCCCTATGGCTACACCTTC.

This chain joins TRBV5-1 and TRBJ2-7, with no clear D. Per the germline V gene, CDR1 is SGHRS and CDR2 is YFSETQ. The germline V and J ends were trimmed by 0 bases and 2 bases, with 9 bases remaining between them. The CDR3 runs to 14 residues. DNA of the CDR3: TGCGCCAGCAGCTTGGGTAGGGAACCCTACGAGCAGTACTTC. Protein: CASSLGREPYEQYF.

CDR3 DNA sequence: TGTGCCAGCAGCGTAGGTGGGACATCTACCTCTGGAAACACCATATATTTT. This sequence encodes CASSVGGTSTSGNTIYF. The chain recombines TRBV9 with TRBJ1-3; D may be TRBD1 (6 bases). V lost 0 bases and J 0 bases, leaving 13 bases between the germline ends. Germline values: CDR1 SGDLS, CDR2 YYNGEE. The CDR3 loop spans 17 amino acids.

The chain employs TRBV10-2 and TRBJ1-1; no clear D. This CDR3 has 12 amino acids. Trimming pared 6 bases from V and 2 bases from J, leaving 7 bases between. Per germline, CDR1 WSHSY and CDR2 SAAADI. CDR3 nucleotide sequence: TGCGCCAGCAGAGCATCTAACACTGAAGCTTTCTTT. Protein sequence: CASRASNTEAFF.

The chain employs TRBV7-2 and TRBJ1-2, with unresolved D. V dropped 8 bases and J dropped 5 bases, with 12 bases sitting between them. Germline loops: CDR1 SGHTA, CDR2 FQGNSA. This CDR3 comprises 12 residues. The CDR3: CASAPVGYGYTF. The CDR3 DNA is TGTGCCAGCGCCCCGGTGGGGTATGGCTACACCTTC.

This clone was seen a few times. J is TRBJ1-4 and V is TRBV6-1; TRBD1 agrees at 7 bases. This CDR3 is built from 16 residues. Germline CDR1 reads MNHNS; CDR2 reads SASEGT. V shed 2 bases, J shed 0 bases, and the junction held 3 bases outside the gene matches. The CDR3 DNA reads as TGTGCCAGCAGTGAATACACAGGGGCAACTAATGAAAAACTGTTTTTT. Its translation is CASSEYTGATNEKLFF.

In the case of this clone: Compared with germline, one end of the junction differs, possibly owing to a read error. J is TRBJ2-3 and V is TRBV9; 11 positions agree with TRBD2. Germline V lookup: CDR1 SGDLS, CDR2 YYNGEE. The CDR3 totals 13 residues. The chain's CDR3 is CASSVAPQGLAVF. The CDR3 DNA follows: TGTGCCAGCAGCGTAGCGCCTCAGGGACTAGCGGTTTTT.

This clone was detected a few times. The V and J genes are TRBV18 and TRBJ2-5; D is perhaps TRBD1 or TRBD2 (5 bases each). The germline CDR1 and CDR2 sequences are KGHSH and LQKENI. This CDR3 contains 14 residues. Trimming stripped 6 bases from V and 4 bases from J, with 15 bases between. The CDR3 protein is CASSSGRDGETQYF. The CDR3 nucleotides are TGTGCCAGCTCGTCCGGTCGGGACGGAGAGACCCAGTACTTC.

The rearrangement links TRBV12-2 to TRBJ1-5; TRBD1, the D gene given by the table, was not confirmed from the DNA. TRBV12-2 is marked as a pseudogene. The CDR3 totals 16 residues. This chain's CDR3 is CASRLDRGRSNQPQHF. DNA for the CDR3: TGTGCAAGTCGCTTGGACAGGGGGCGCAGCAATCAGCCCCAGCATTTT.

The V call is TRBV5-4, the J call TRBJ2-1; 11 bases map to TRBD2. The CDR3 contains 18 residues. V lost 4 bases to trimming and J lost 2 bases; unmatched junction nucleotides: 11. In germline, CDR1 is SGHNT, CDR2 YYREEE (reference sequence). The CDR3 region has the DNA TGTGCCAGCAGCCCTGGCGGGGCTAGCGGGGGGACCTACAATGAGCAGTTCTTC. This codes for CASSPGGASGGTYNEQFF.

This chain's CDR3 is CASSAIGINYGYTF. The CDR3 DNA reads as TGTGCCAGCAGCGCCATAGGGATCAACTATGGCTACACCTTC. The gene calls are TRBV9 and TRBJ1-2; D gene ambiguous. V dropped 3 bases and J dropped 2 bases, with 11 bases sitting between them. The CDR3 spans 14 residues. The V gene's germline CDR1 is SGDLS and CDR2 YYNGEE.

The chain uses TRBV28 and TRBJ1-2; unclear D gene. The CDR3 is 14 amino acids. Germline loops: CDR1 MDHEN, CDR2 SYDVKM. Between the trimmed V and J ends, which lost 10 bases and 1 base, there was a span of 16 bases. The CDR3 DNA follows: TGTGCCACTGGAGGGAACCTGATTAACTATGGCTACACCTTC. Residues: CATGGNLINYGYTF.

The CDR3 region has the DNA TGTGCCAGCAGCCACGAACCCCACCGAAACGGGCCGGGGGCACAAGAGACCCAGTACTTC. Protein product: CASSHEPHRNGPGAQETQYF. The rearrangement links TRBV4-2 to TRBJ2-5, with D perhaps given as TRBD1 or TRBD2 (6 bases each). V was pared by 3 bases and J by 2 bases, with 28 bases between. Germline assignment: CDR1 LGHNA and CDR2 YNFKEQ. This CDR3 region has 20 residues.

This clone was observed a few times. The J gene is TRBJ2-1, the V gene TRBV7-2; D unresolved. With 1 base removed from V and 8 bases from J, the gap between germline ends came to 12 bases. This CDR3 comprises 14 residues. CDR1 and CDR2 from the germline V gene are SGHTA and FQGNSA. CDR3 loop: CASSLVGAPHEQFF. DNA of the CDR3: TGTGCCAGCAGCTTAGTAGGAGCGCCCCATGAGCAGTTCTTC.

This clone was observed a single time. The chain is built from TRBV6-5 and TRBJ2-1, with TRBD2 matching 12 bases. The length of the CDR3 is 15 residues. Per the germline V gene, CDR1 is MNHEY and CDR2 is SVGAGI. The V and J ends lost 7 bases and 4 bases, in that order; junction bases with no gene match: 5. The CDR3 coding sequence is TGTGCCAGCATAATCGGACTAGCGGGATACAATGAGCAGTTCTTC. It encodes CASIIGLAGYNEQFF.

The chain carries TRBV2 and TRBJ2-7; the match to TRBD1 covers 9 bases. This CDR3 is 13 amino acids long. The germline gives CDR1 SNHLY, CDR2 FYNNEI. Trimming took 7 bases from V and 6 from J; bases not matched to a gene: 7. Written as DNA, the CDR3 is TGTGCCAGCAACCGGGACAGGGAACCCGAGCAGTACTTC. Encoded protein: CASNRDREPEQYF.

The rearrangement uses TRBV4-1 and TRBJ2-3; a weak D match, TRBD1 (5 bases). Germline loops: CDR1 MGHRA, CDR2 YSYEKL. V lost 2 bases, J lost 8 bases, and 14 bases lay in between. The length of the CDR3 is 14 residues. The CDR3 here is CASSQPNTGRTQYF. CDR3 DNA sequence: TGCGCCAGCAGCCAACCAAATACAGGTCGTACGCAGTATTTT.

In the case of this clone: Distinct nucleotide sequences in the sample also encode this CDR3. The V gene is TRBV3-1 (or the pseudogene TRBV3-2), the J gene TRBJ2-1; TRBD2 matches at 8 bases. Germline V gene sequence: CDR1 LGHDT, CDR2 YNNKEL (reference sequence). V gave up 3 bases and J gave up 7 bases; unmatched junction bases: 8. The CDR3 sequence is 15 residues long. The CDR3 loop reads CASSQNGGGGNEQFF. The CDR3 DNA follows: TGTGCCAGCAGCCAGAACGGGGGGGGCGGAAATGAGCAGTTCTTC.

This clone was observed once. The chain has TRBV20-1 and TRBJ1-5; a possible D gene is TRBD1 (5 bases). In germline, CDR1 is DFQATT, CDR2 SNEGSKA (reference sequence). The CDR3 totals 11 residues. The germline V and J ends were trimmed by 6 bases and 11 bases, with 14 bases remaining between them. CDR3 loop: CSAGTRQTQHF. CDR3 nucleotides: TGCAGTGCGGGGACTCGACAGACCCAGCATTTT.

The chain has TRBV28 and TRBJ2-2, with 8 positions matching TRBD1. The germline V gene encodes CDR1 MDHEN and CDR2 SYDVKM. V dropped 1 base and J dropped 7; count of bases not matched to a gene: 8. The CDR3 length is 16 residues. CDR3 DNA sequence: TGTGCCAGCAGTTTATCTTACAGGGGGTTCGTCGGGGAGCTGTTTTTT. Translation: CASSLSYRGFVGELFF.

The chain couples TRBV11-2 to TRBJ1-1; the D gene is possibly TRBD1 (5 bases). This CDR3 has 15 residues. V was pared by 6 bases and J by 6 bases, with 20 bases between. CDR1 and CDR2 (germline): SGHAT, FQNNGV. CDR3 DNA sequence: TGTGCCAGCAGTCTCGTAGGATGGGGGGAGGCTGAAGCTTTCTTT. It is translated as CASSLVGWGEAEAFF.